This T cell receptor beta chain came from a study of CD8 T cells in ankylosing spondylitis. General study results and limits: CD8+ by phenotype, disease-linked clones were relatively rare in peripheral blood.

As the method for making TCR beta libraries, quantitative 5'-RACE with molecular barcodes was used. Using its own MiXCR run on the 5' RACE reads, TCRdb lists one record per CDR3 protein. The sample consists of 200,000 to 300,000 distinct CDR3 sequences, roughly 25% of them appearing once. Germline V lookup: CDR1 DFQATT, CDR2 SNEGSKA (reference sequence). Losses at the gene ends were 7 bases for V and 4 bases for J; bases not matched to a gene: 6. The CDR3 spans 14 residues. Comments on this clonotype: As yet, its antigen is unknown.

The V and J genes are TRBV20-1 and TRBJ2-1, with TRBD2 identical over 11 bases. This TCR came from a male donor with ankylosing spondylitis or in good health (not recorded which). Sequenced material: blood, either unsorted or a sorted T cell fraction (not recorded which). The CDR3 nucleotides read TGCAGTGTCATGACTAGCGGGGTGTACAATGAGCAGTTCTTC. Translated: CSVMTSGVYNEQFF.